The 18 T cell receptor beta chains below all came from one sample that was sequenced in a study of blood T cell repertoires in COVID-19. TCRdb's table, derived via immunoSEQ multiplex PCR, lists solely in-frame clones and lacks some. The table has 250,000 to 350,000 clones, around nine tenths seen once. Sequenced input: peripheral blood. These receptors were obtained from an older woman with acute or convalescent COVID-19.

This chain uses TRBV7-9 with TRBJ2-2; D perhaps matches TRBD1 (6 bases). With 2 bases removed from V and 1 base from J, the gap between germline ends came to 17 bases. The CDR3 has 18 amino acids. Looked up from germline, CDR1 is SEHNR and CDR2 is FQNEAQ (reference sequence). The CDR3 nucleotides are TGTGCCAGCAGCTTATCCCCAGGGGCGAACATGAACACCGGGGAGCTGTTTTTT. The encoded protein is CASSLSPGANMNTGELFF.

The chain links TRBV3-1 (or the pseudogene TRBV3-2) to TRBJ2-1, with TRBD2 identical over 7 bases. Germline-derived CDR1 and CDR2 are LGHDT and YNNKEL (reference sequence). The J segment lost 9 bases and the V segment lost 2 bases, leaving 4 bases of the junction unmatched. The CDR3 has 13 residues. The CDR3: CASSQHGGGEQFF. The DNA for the CDR3 is TGTGCCAGCAGCCAACATGGGGGGGGTGAGCAGTTCTTC.

CDR3 region: CASSWGSGGPLDTQYF. The CDR3 DNA is TGCGCCAGCAGCTGGGGTAGCGGGGGCCCTTTGGATACGCAGTATTTT. The chain employs TRBV5-1 and TRBJ2-3; 9 bases line up with TRBD2. V lost 3 bases to trimming and J lost 6 bases; unmatched junction nucleotides: 11. Germline V lookup: CDR1 SGHRS, CDR2 YFSETQ. The CDR3 has 16 amino acids.

CDR3 DNA: TGTGCCAGCACCTCGGCGGGAGGGGGATCAAATGGCTACACCTTC. Protein sequence: CASTSAGGGSNGYTF. The genes are TRBV7-2 and TRBJ1-2, with D perhaps TRBD1 (6 bases). Germline values: CDR1 SGHTA, CDR2 FQGNSA. There are 15 residues in the CDR3. Trimming pared 7 bases from V and 6 bases from J, leaving 21 bases between. Full variable domain (outside the CDR3, taken from reference TRBV7-2 and TRBJ1-2): GAGVSQSPSNKVTEKGKDVELRCDPISGHTALYWYRQSLGQGLEFLIYFQGNSAPDKSGLPSDRFSAERTGGSVSTLTIQRTQQEDSAVYLCASTSAGGGSNGYTFGSGTRLTVV.

The J gene is TRBJ1-4, the V gene TRBV2, with 9 bases aligning to TRBD1. V trimming: 1 base; J trimming: 7 bases; junction bases outside the gene matches: 4. There are 15 residues in the CDR3. CDR1 is SNHLY and CDR2 is FYNNEI in the germline V gene. In DNA form, the CDR3 reads TGTGCCAGCAGTGAAGACAGGGGGCCGGGTGAAAAACTGTTTTTT. Protein product: CASSEDRGPGEKLFF.

This chain connects TRBV7-6 to TRBJ2-1; 7 bases are a match to TRBD2. V lost 5 bases to trimming and J lost 1 base; unmatched junction nucleotides: 14. CDR1 is SGHVS, CDR2 FNYEAQ, per germline. The CDR3 consists of 18 residues. The DNA of the CDR3 is TGTGCCAGCAGCCTAGTCTCCAGCGGGATGTATTCCTACAATGAGCAGTTCTTC. Translation gives CASSLVSSGMYSYNEQFF.

The chain has TRBV19 and TRBJ1-4; D not resolved. The CDR3 totals 15 residues. Germline-derived CDR1 and CDR2 are LNHDA and SQIVND (reference sequence). The ends were cut back, 4 bases at V and 3 bases at J, with 12 bases in the middle. Written as DNA, the CDR3 is TGTGCCAGTAGTAGAAACATTATTCCTAATGAAAAACTGTTTTTT. Its protein product is CASSRNIIPNEKLFF.

The table lists this clone with a few counts. The chain couples TRBV24-1 to TRBJ2-2; tentatively, D is TRBD2 (5 bases). V lost 7 bases to trimming and J lost 8 bases, with 25 bases between them. From germline, CDR1 is KGHDR and CDR2 SFDVKD. The CDR3 has 17 amino acids. CDR3 DNA: TGTGCCACCAGCCCCTCGCCTAGCCGCCGAAGGTCGGGGGAGCTGTTTTTT. Protein sequence: CATSPSPSRRRSGELFF.

V is TRBV6-5 and J is TRBJ1-5, with D possibly matching TRBD1 (6 bases). The CDR3 covers 13 residues. V was trimmed by 8 bases and J by 4 bases, leaving 12 bases between them. Germline CDR1 and CDR2: MNHEY and SVGAGI. The CDR3 reads CASSGGLNQPQHF. The CDR3 bases are TGTGCCAGCTCGGGGGGGCTAAATCAGCCCCAGCATTTT.

The chain carries TRBV19 and TRBJ2-3, with no clear D. The CDR3 has 15 amino acids. V dropped 4 bases and J dropped 3 bases, with 14 bases sitting between them. CDR1 and CDR2 from the germline V gene are LNHDA and SQIVND (reference sequence). CDR3 amino acids: CASSTQELFTDTQYF. CDR3 DNA: TGTGCCAGTAGTACGCAGGAATTGTTTACAGATACGCAGTATTTT.

This clone was counted only a few times. The V call is TRBV7-2, the J call TRBJ1-4; no clear D gene. The germline gives CDR1 SGHTA, CDR2 FQGNSA. V was trimmed by 0 bases and J by 7 bases, leaving 6 bases between them. There are 13 residues in the CDR3. CDR3 amino acids: CASSLALFEKLFF. DNA of the CDR3: TGTGCCAGCAGCTTAGCCCTCTTTGAAAAACTGTTTTTT. Together with reference TRBV7-2 and TRBJ1-4, the CDR3 gives the full variable domain: GAGVSQSPSNKVTEKGKDVELRCDPISGHTALYWYRQSLGQGLEFLIYFQGNSAPDKSGLPSDRFSAERTGGSVSTLTIQRTQQEDSAVYLCASSLALFEKLFFGSGTQLSVL.

V and J are TRBV29-1 and TRBJ1-1; TRBD1 matches at 7 bases. Germline V CDR1 and CDR2: SQVTM, ANQGSEA. Germline trimming cut 7 bases from V and 0 bases from J; bases unmatched to any gene: 5. There are 13 residues in the CDR3. CDR3 loop: CSARDRMNTEAFF. DNA of the CDR3: TGCAGCGCCAGGGACAGAATGAACACTGAAGCTTTCTTT.

The rearrangement joins TRBV5-1 to TRBJ1-4; D is perhaps TRBD1 (5 bases). Per the germline V gene, CDR1 is SGHRS and CDR2 is YFSETQ. This CDR3 is built from 14 residues. V was clipped by 1 base and J by 8 bases, with 12 bases between them. The CDR3 spells CASSLLQGGEKLFF. CDR3 nucleotide sequence: TGCGCCAGCAGCTTGCTGCAGGGTGGCGAAAAACTGTTTTTT.

The chain carries TRBV7-2 and TRBJ1-5, with D maybe TRBD1 (5 bases). The CDR3 is made up of 15 amino acids. Germline lookup yields CDR1 SGHTA and CDR2 FQGNSA. With 5 bases removed from V and 7 bases from J, the gap between germline ends came to 18 bases. CDR3 DNA sequence: TGTGCCAGCAGCCGTTTTTATGACAGCTCCCAGCCCCAGCATTTT. Translated: CASSRFYDSSQPQHF.

The genes are TRBV7-8 and TRBJ2-1; 10 bases are a match to TRBD2. This CDR3 region has 16 residues. V trimming: 1 base; J trimming: 7 bases; junction bases outside the gene matches: 7. Germline CDR1 SGHVS, CDR2 FQNEAQ. CDR3 loop: CASSLGLAGVGNEQFF. CDR3 nucleotide sequence: TGTGCCAGCAGCTTAGGGCTAGCGGGGGTGGGGAATGAGCAGTTCTTC.

This chain uses TRBV28 with TRBJ1-1; tentative D call: TRBD1 (6 bases). Germline CDR1 and CDR2: MDHEN and SYDVKM. The CDR3 is 14 residues long. V shed 7 bases and J shed 0 bases, with 12 bases lying between them. CDR3 in DNA: TGTGCCAGCACCGTGCCAGGGGTGAACACTGAAGCTTTCTTT. Its translation: CASTVPGVNTEAFF. Full variable domain (remainder filled in from reference TRBV28 and TRBJ1-1): DVKVTQSSRYLVKRTGEKVFLECVQDMDHENMFWYRQDPGLGLRLIYFSYDVKMKEKGDIPEGYSVSREKKERFSLILESASTNQTSMYLCASTVPGVNTEAFFGQGTRLTVV.

J is TRBJ2-7 and V is TRBV19, with 10 bases aligning to TRBD1. J was trimmed by 2 bases and V by 6 bases; bases with no gene match: 4. The CDR3 is 14 amino acids. CDR1 is LNHDA, CDR2 SQIVND, per germline (reference sequence). As DNA, the CDR3 is TGTGCCAGTAGCCAGACAGGGGGCACCTACGAGCAGTACTTC. Translated: CASSQTGGTYEQYF.

V usage is TRBV28 and J usage is TRBJ2-1, with unresolved D. This CDR3 has 12 residues. Germline CDR1 reads MDHEN; CDR2 reads SYDVKM. Trimming shortened V by 11 bases and J by 7 bases, and 15 bases separated the two germline ends. CDR3 loop: CAHSGGRNEQFF. In nucleotides, the CDR3 is TGTGCCCACTCGGGTGGTCGAAATGAGCAGTTCTTC.